This is a list of T cell receptor beta chains from one sample in a study of siplizumab effects on memory and regulatory T cells. Libraries were prepared by immunoSEQ multiplex PCR; TCRdb keeps only in-frame clonotypes and omits some of them. The sample holds about 57,000 clones; roughly 80% are singletons and the top ten take about 3.5%. The sequenced material came from memory CD4+ T cells sorted from blood. The receptors stem from a human donor in good health. CDR3s leave out the opening cysteine and the closing phenylalanine or tryptophan. Fields, in order: CDR3 length, V gene, J gene, CDR3 protein.

12,TRBV6-5,TRBJ1-1,ASRGGGMNTEAF
12,TRBV5-1,TRBJ2-7,ASSWASGSYEQY
14,TRBV19,TRBJ2-5,ASSIDPYGGIETQY
9,TRBV19,TRBJ1-2,ASNRYGGYT
10,TRBV29-1,TRBJ1-2,SVGDGRGGYT
11,TRBV2,TRBJ2-6,ASSGSGANVLT
12,TRBV6-1,TRBJ1-5,ASSEHYSNQPQH
9,TRBV10-3,TRBJ1-3,AISAGDTIY
12,TRBV4-1,TRBJ1-1,ASSQAPWNTEAF
12,TRBV30,TRBJ2-7,AWRSPGSYNEQY
12,TRBV5-1,TRBJ2-1,ASSPTSGRNEQF
14,TRBV11-1,TRBJ2-2,ASSSLAGGDTGELF
12,TRBV11-3,TRBJ2-3,ASSGSFPTDTQY
13,TRBV19,TRBJ2-7,ASRGGLAGRYEQY
11,TRBV29-1,TRBJ2-7,SVRSRGGAGQY
12,TRBV1,TRBJ1-5,TSSLRQATSPQH
13,TRBV4-1,TRBJ1-2,ASRPIGQGNYGYT
11,TRBV7-7,TRBJ2-5,ASSLQRGRGQY
13,TRBV5-1,TRBJ2-7,ASSLATGKLGEQY
13,TRBV15,TRBJ2-7,ATSRDAGLLKEQY
12,TRBV28,TRBJ1-2,ASSLQGPQGGYT
10,TRBV9,TRBJ1-2,ASSDGGYGYT
12,TRBV9,TRBJ2-7,ASSVEELAVAKY
12,TRBV19,TRBJ2-3,ASYQAGSTDTQY
10,TRBV7-9,TRBJ1-2,ASSPGGSGYT
11,TRBV5-1,TRBJ1-1,ASSRQGDTEAF
16,TRBV5-4,TRBJ2-2,ASSLGLAGGTRTGELF
13,TRBV5-4,TRBJ2-3,ASSLAGRGADTQY
12,TRBV6-4,TRBJ2-2,ASSVAGEAGELF
11,TRBV6-1,TRBJ1-2,ASSMDSYYGYT
11,TRBV28,TRBJ1-2,ASTDGQAYGYT